The TCR beta chain described here comes from a study of T cell repertoires in cytomegalovirus infection. As for the study in general: Public signatures in TCR beta pointed to CMV infection and matching HLA type.

Using its own MiXCR run on the reads, TCRdb lists one record per CDR3 protein. The data hold 100,000 to 120,000 distinct CDR3 sequences, with 30% observed a single time. Germline-derived CDR1 and CDR2 are SEHNR and FQNEAQ (reference sequence). The CDR3 runs to 16 residues. V lost 5 bases and J lost 5, with 22 bases in between. Regarding the study as a whole: Dominating the ex vivo response were HLA-C-restricted CMV-specific TCR beta clonotypes.

This clonotype appeared a few times. What it recognizes is unknown. Material: CD8+ T cells from cultured PBMCs, obtained from culture after CMV antigen stimulation. The sequence was collected from a human donor in good health (CMV status not recorded). Some clones in this sample may be carry-over from other donors' samples. The rearrangement joins TRBV7-9 to TRBJ2-7; D might be TRBD2 (7 bases). In DNA, the CDR3 is TGTGCCAGCAGCCCTCTCCTCGGGGGGCATAGGGACGAGCAGTACTTC. Translation: CASSPLLGGHRDEQYF.